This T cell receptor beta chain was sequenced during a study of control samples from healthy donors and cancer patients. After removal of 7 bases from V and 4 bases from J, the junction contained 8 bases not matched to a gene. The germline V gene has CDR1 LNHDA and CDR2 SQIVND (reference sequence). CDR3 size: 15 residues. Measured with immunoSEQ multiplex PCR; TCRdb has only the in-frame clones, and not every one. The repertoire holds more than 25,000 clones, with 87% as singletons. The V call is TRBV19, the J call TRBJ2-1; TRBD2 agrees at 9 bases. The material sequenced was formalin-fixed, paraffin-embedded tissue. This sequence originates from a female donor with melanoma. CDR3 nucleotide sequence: TGTGCCAGTACCTGGAGGAGCGGGGGGTACAATGAGCAGTTCTTC. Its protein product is CASTWRSGGYNEQFF.